This TCR beta chain was found in a study of cytomegalovirus exposure and HLA in healthy donors. Whole-study findings and limits: Clonal expansion, a later analysis showed, was greater in HLA-associated TCR beta chains than in equally common others. Later, an analysis found that common viral pathogens appeared to be linked with several of the most significant clusters. Researchers reported in a later analysis that a missense DCLRE1C variant was tied to TCR beta V- and J-gene trimming.

The PCR used 60 Vbeta and 13 Jbeta primers. Here immunoSEQ multiplex PCR was the method, and the copy in TCRdb shows in-frame clones only, minus some. In the table there are some 170,000 clones, about 10% of which are singletons. The CDR3 consists of 14 residues. The V gene's germline CDR1 is SNHLY and CDR2 FYNNEI. The trim removed 4 bases at V and 5 bases at J, leaving 8 bases unmatched. This clone has more than one count but fewer than ten. Its target is not known. The receptor was isolated from a woman aged 25 to 39 in good health and CMV-seropositive. The sequenced sample consisted of PBMCs. The chain carries TRBV2 and TRBJ2-7; 7 nucleotides match TRBD2. CDR3 residues: CASSAMREPDEQYF. The DNA of the CDR3 is TGTGCCAGCAGTGCTATGCGGGAGCCCGACGAGCAGTACTTC.